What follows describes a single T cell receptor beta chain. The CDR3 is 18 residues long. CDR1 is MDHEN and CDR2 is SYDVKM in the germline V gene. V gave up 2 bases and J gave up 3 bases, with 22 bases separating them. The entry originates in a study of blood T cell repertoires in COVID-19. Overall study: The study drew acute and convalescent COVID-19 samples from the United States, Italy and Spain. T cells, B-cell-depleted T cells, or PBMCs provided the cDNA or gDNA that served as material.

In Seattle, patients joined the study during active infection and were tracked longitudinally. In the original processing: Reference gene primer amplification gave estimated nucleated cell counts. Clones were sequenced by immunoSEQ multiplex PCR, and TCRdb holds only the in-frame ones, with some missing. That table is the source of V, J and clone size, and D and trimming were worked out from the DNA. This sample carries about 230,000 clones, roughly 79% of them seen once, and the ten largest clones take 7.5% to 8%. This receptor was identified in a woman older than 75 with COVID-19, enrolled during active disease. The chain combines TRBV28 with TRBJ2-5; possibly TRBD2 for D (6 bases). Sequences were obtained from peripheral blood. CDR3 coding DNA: TGTGCCAGCAGTTTAGGGAGACCGGGAGTTCGAGGTAAAGAGACCCAGTACTTC. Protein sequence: CASSLGRPGVRGKETQYF.